These 23 T cell receptor delta chains originate from one sample sequenced in a study of γδ T cells in repeated Plasmodium falciparum infection. TCRdb applied CATT to the multiplex PCR reads for clone calling. Found here are about 57,000 delta-chain clones, around 1.7% of them singletons; the top ten hold roughly 15%. Flow sorting of PBMC yielded separate Vgamma9/Vdelta2+ and Vdelta2-negative gammadelta T cell populations for bulk repertoire analysis. Sequences were obtained from gamma-delta T cells from blood. Receptors originate from a pool of human donors (malaria-infected and uninfected, not separated).

This clone was counted many times. The amino acid sequence in TCRdb belongs to a much larger clone and departs from this DNA's translation at residue 16, likely a sequencing read error; the sequence shown is translated from the DNA. V usage is TRDV1 and J usage is TRDJ3; D is possibly TRDD3 (6 bases). The J gene, missing from TCRdb, was assigned here through DNA to germline matching. Germline V gene lookup returns CDR1 TSWWSYY and CDR2 QGS. The CDR3 runs to 19 residues. CDR3 loop: CALEPSLRGTSWDTRRMFF. Here the CDR3 DNA reads TGTGCTCTCGAACCTTCACTCAGGGGGACATCCTGGGACACCCGACGGATGTTTTTC.

This clone was observed at least ten times. The chain carries TRDV1 and TRDJ1; perhaps D is TRDD2 or TRDD3 (6 bases each). The CDR3 consists of 20 residues. With 4 bases removed from V and 1 base from J, the gap between germline ends came to 28 bases. Looked up from germline, CDR1 is TSWWSYY and CDR2 is QGS. The CDR3 protein is CALGGGLPGRGSLRTDKLIF. The CDR3 nucleotides are TGTGCTCTTGGGGGCGGCCTTCCGGGGAGGGGGAGTCTACGCACCGATAAACTCATCTTT.

This clone was picked up a small number of times. The protein in TCRdb stems from a much larger clone and differs at residue 5 from this DNA's translation, likely a read error; here the protein is translated from the DNA. The chain combines TRDV2 with TRDJ1; D is uncertain. The CDR3 contains 13 residues. CDR1 is GEAIGNYY and CDR2 is EKD in the germline V gene. V was pared by 3 bases and J by 9 bases, with 16 bases between. The CDR3, as DNA: TGTGCCTGTGACGCCCGACGGGTCCCCGAACTCATCTTT. The encoded protein is CACDARRVPELIF.

The table lists this clone with many counts. A far larger clone is one nucleotide away, so this likely arose from a read error. Additional DNA sequences in this sample encode the identical CDR3. The V call is TRDV1, the J call TRDJ1; D call uncertain. Looked up from germline, CDR1 is TSWWSYY and CDR2 is QGS. This CDR3 is built from 16 residues. The CDR3 protein is CALGELPPPYTDKLIF. The CDR3 nucleotides read TGTGCTCTTGGGGAACTGCCCCCACCGTACACTGATAAACTCATCTTT.

This clone has a count of ten or more. TCRdb assigns this DNA the protein of a much larger clone, which departs from its translation at residue 12; this likely reflects a read error, and the protein shown comes from translating the DNA. The chain's CDR3 is CACDLILGDTGADKLIF. CDR3 bases: TGTGCCTGTGACCTAATACTGGGGGATACAGGAGCCGATAAACTCATCTTT. This chain joins TRDV2 and TRDJ1; 12 bases line up with TRDD3. The CDR3 has 17 amino acids. J lost 3 bases, V lost 3 bases, and 10 bases had no gene match. CDR1 is GEAIGNYY, CDR2 EKD, per germline.

The table lists this clone with many counts. A far larger clone is just one base off, so this is likely a read error. Other DNA sequences of this sample code for an identical CDR3. The CDR3 is CALGDLTGGPAPDKLIF. CDR3 nucleotides: TGTGCTCTTGGGGACCTCACAGGGGGCCCTGCACCCGATAAACTCATCTTT. The V and J genes are TRDV1 and TRDJ1; perhaps TRDD3 as D (5 bases). The CDR3 spans 17 residues. The germline V and J ends were trimmed by 3 bases and 3 bases, with 20 bases remaining between them. Germline values: CDR1 TSWWSYY, CDR2 QGS.

Worth noting for this clone: With a far larger clone one base away, a read error is the likely cause. Other DNA sequences in the same sample also yield this CDR3. The rearrangement uses TRDV1 and TRDJ1, with 7 bases fitting TRDD3. TCRdb supplies no J gene; here it was assigned by aligning the nucleotide sequence to germline. Per the germline V gene, CDR1 is TSWWSYY and CDR2 is QGS. The V and J ends lost 4 bases and 2 bases, in that order; junction bases with no gene match: 22. This CDR3 comprises 20 residues. The CDR3 DNA reads TGTGCTCTTGGGGCAATACCGGGGGATTTAAAAGGACGTAAGACCGATAAACTCATCTTT. Protein sequence: CALGAIPGDLKGRKTDKLIF.

This clone was seen at least ten times. This DNA's translation and the protein TCRdb lists, from a much larger clone, do not match at residue 14, likely due to a read error; the protein shown is translated from the DNA. The V call is TRDV1, the J call TRDJ1, with 10 nucleotides matching TRDD3. The CDR3 contains 18 residues. The germline V gene encodes CDR1 TSWWSYY and CDR2 QGS. V trimming: 2 bases; J trimming: 6 bases; junction bases outside the gene matches: 15. CDR3 sequence (DNA): TGTGCTCTTGGGGAAGGCCTTGTTGGGGGATACATGACCAATAAACTCATCTTT. It translates to CALGEGLVGGYMTNKLIF.

This clone was detected ten times or more. This likely traces to a read error, being one base from a far larger clone. The sample has other DNA sequences that encode this CDR3 too. The V gene is TRDV2, the J gene TRDJ1; possible D gene TRDD3, 6 bases. Germline matching of the DNA provided the J gene here, since TCRdb leaves it blank. Germline values: CDR1 GEAIGNYY, CDR2 EKD. This CDR3 region has 16 residues. The CDR3 DNA reads TGTGCCTGCGACACCGCGTACTGGGCGTACACCGATAAACTCATCTTT. Its protein product is CACDTAYWAYTDKLIF.

On this clone itself: This DNA's translation differs at residue 16 from TCRdb's protein, which comes from a much larger clone; a read error is likely, and the protein shown is translated from the DNA. V is TRDV1 and J is TRDJ1, with TRDD3 matching 11 bases. Germline matching of the DNA provided the J gene here, since TCRdb leaves it blank. This CDR3 comprises 20 residues. From germline, CDR1 is TSWWSYY and CDR2 QGS. The DNA for the CDR3 is TGTGCTCTTGGTTTACCAAATGGATGGGGGATACGCGGGTACACCGGTAAACTCATCTTT. Translating it yields CALGLPNGWGIRGYTGKLIF.

This clone came up many times. This likely traces to a read error, being one base from a far larger clone. The same CDR3 arises from other DNA sequences in this sample as well. The J gene is TRDJ1, the V gene TRDV1, with D uncertain. The CDR3 loop spans 16 amino acids. The V end lost 3 bases, the J end lost 4 bases, and 18 bases lay between the germline ends. CDR1 is TSWWSYY and CDR2 is QGS in the germline V gene. The DNA for the CDR3 is TGTGCTCTTGGGGAGACGACGCGCTGGTTAAACGATAAACTCATCTTT. This encodes CALGETTRWLNDKLIF.

This clone was counted many times. TCRdb records a much larger clone's protein for this DNA, with a difference at residue 16 that likely arises from a read error; the protein given is the translation of the DNA. Other DNA sequences in the sample encode the same CDR3. The chain has TRDV1 and TRDJ1, with TRDD2 matching over 7 bases. Germline V CDR1 and CDR2: TSWWSYY, QGS. The CDR3 spans 21 residues. CDR3 in amino acids: CALGERFLPHDLGDTADKLIF. The CDR3 DNA sequence: TGTGCTCTTGGGGAACGTTTCCTACCTCACGACTTGGGTGATACCGCGGATAAACTTATCTTC.

As to this clone: A far larger clone is just one base off, so this is likely a read error. This sequence joins TRDV1 and TRDJ1; either TRDD2 or TRDD3 may fit D (8 bases each). The J gene, absent from TCRdb, was called here by matching the DNA to germline. V dropped 3 bases and J dropped 2 bases, with 31 bases sitting between them. Germline V gene sequence: CDR1 TSWWSYY, CDR2 QGS. This CDR3 region has 21 residues. In nucleotides, the CDR3 is TGTGCTCTTGGGGACTCTTCCTACATCGGGGGATATACCCTGGGGACCGATAAACTCATCTTT. It codes for CALGDSSYIGGYTLGTDKLIF.

This clone was observed at least ten times. TCRdb shows a much larger clone's protein in place of this DNA's translation, and the two differ at residue 4, likely through a read error; the protein shown is translated from the DNA. This chain uses TRDV1 with TRDJ1; 12 positions match TRDD3. TCRdb records no J gene; here it was assigned by comparing the DNA to germline. Germline V gene lookup returns CDR1 TSWWSYY and CDR2 QGS. The CDR3 is 21 amino acids. The V and J ends lost 0 bases and 3 bases, in that order; junction bases with no gene match: 17. The CDR3 sequence is CALGELAGRVVLGDTADKLIF. CDR3 coding DNA: TGTGCTCTTGGGGAACTAGCTGGGAGGGTGGTACTGGGGGATACCGCCGATAAACTCATCTTT.

For this clone: The protein recorded in TCRdb matches a much larger clone and deviates from this DNA's translation at residue 15, suggesting a read error; the protein here is obtained by translating the DNA. The chain links TRDV1 to TRDJ1; TRDD3 is a possible D gene (5 bases). The J gene comes from matching the DNA to germline here; TCRdb lacks it. Germline assignment: CDR1 TSWWSYY and CDR2 QGS. The V end was cut by 1 base, the J end by 0 bases, with 42 bases between. The CDR3 runs to 26 residues. CDR3 DNA sequence: TGTGCTCTTGGGGAACCTTCACCCTTTTCTACGTTTATACTACCGGGGGCCCCGGCGTACACCGATAAACTCATCTTT. This codes for CALGEPSPFSTFILPGAPAYTDKLIF.

A few counts support this clone. A clone one base away is much larger, so this may be a read error. The chain links TRDV1 to TRDJ1; TRDD3 agrees at 8 bases. The J gene, not given by TCRdb, was assigned here from a germline match of the nucleotide sequence. Germline CDR1 is TSWWSYY and CDR2 is QGS. J was trimmed by 7 bases and V by 1 base; bases with no gene match: 14. The CDR3 spans 17 residues. The CDR3 sequence: CALGEQGRCPGGRKLIF. As DNA, the CDR3 is TGTGCTCTTGGGGAACAGGGCCGCTGTCCTGGGGGACGTAAACTCATCTTT.

This clone showed up just a few times. The TCRdb protein comes from a much larger clone and disagrees with this DNA's translation at residue 3, likely due to a read error; the protein given here is derived from the DNA. The chain recombines TRDV1 with TRDJ1; D might be TRDD3 (5 bases). Since TCRdb gives no J gene, matching the DNA to germline was used here to assign it. The germline V gene encodes CDR1 TSWWSYY and CDR2 QGS. This CDR3 contains 19 residues. The CDR3 sequence: CAPGCQGVATPLSTDKLIF. In DNA, the CDR3 is TGTGCTCCTGGGTGCCAGGGAGTGGCTACTCCCCTGTCTACCGATAAACTCATCTTT.

To note about this clone: The TCRdb protein, from a much larger clone, departs from this DNA's translation at residue 12, likely by read error; the protein shown derives from the DNA. The chain couples TRAV36/DV7 to TRDJ1, with TRDD3 matching over 9 bases. Matching the DNA to germline supplied the J gene, which TCRdb does not give. Germline assignment: CDR1 VTNFRS and CDR2 LTSSGIE (reference sequence). Trimming cost V 3 bases and J 0 bases; bases outside gene matches: 24. The CDR3 has 21 residues. This CDR3 is CAVVLILPFWGMRSDTDKLIF. The DNA of the CDR3 is TGTGCTGTGGTCCTCATCCTGCCCTTCTGGGGGATGCGCTCGGACACCGATAAACTCATCTTT.

As to this clone: A far larger clone is a single base away, which makes a read error likely. The sample has other DNA sequences that encode this CDR3 too. The chain recombines TRDV2 with TRDJ3; 8 nucleotides align to TRDD3. Germline matching of the DNA provided the J gene here, since TCRdb leaves it blank. The V segment lost 3 bases and the J segment 1 base; nucleotides outside the gene matches: 19. This CDR3 contains 22 residues. Germline V gene lookup returns CDR1 GEAIGNYY and CDR2 EKD. CDR3 region: CACDSGAFTGGPSSWDTRQMFF. In nucleotides, the CDR3 is TGTGCCTGTGACTCCGGCGCGTTTACTGGGGGCCCGAGTTCCTGGGACACCCGACAGATGTTTTTC.

Concerning this clone: TCRdb's protein, taken from a much larger clone, differs from this DNA's translation at residue 20, likely owing to a read error; the protein displayed comes from the DNA. V and J are TRDV1 and TRDJ1; 10 nucleotides line up with TRDD3. TCRdb offers no J gene call, so here the DNA was matched to germline to obtain one. Germline CDR1 is TSWWSYY and CDR2 is QGS. J was trimmed by 4 bases and V by 1 base; bases with no gene match: 33. This CDR3 has 25 amino acids. Here the CDR3 reads CALGEPSWRAPADRVLGDTFDKLIF. The CDR3 DNA follows: TGTGCTCTTGGGGAACCCTCTTGGCGAGCCCCTGCGGACAGAGTTTTGGGGGATACATTCGATAAACTCATCTTT.

Ten or more counts support this clone. A single base separates this from a much larger clone, so it may be a read error. Other DNA sequences in the same sample also yield this CDR3. The CDR3 here is CAIGAFLLGGLPYTDKLIF. The CDR3 DNA follows: TGTGCTATTGGGGCTTTCCTTTTGGGGGGATTACCGTACACCGATAAACTCATCTTT. This chain uses TRDV1 with TRDJ1, with 7 bases identical to TRDD3. The CDR3 runs 19 residues. The germline V gene encodes CDR1 TSWWSYY and CDR2 QGS.

In regard to this clone: TCRdb attributes to this sequence the protein of a much larger clone, which differs from the DNA translation at residue 4; a read error is likely, and the protein displayed is translated from the DNA. This chain uses TRDV1 with TRDJ1; D unclear. As TCRdb names no J gene, one was assigned here on the basis of a DNA match to germline. Germline lookup yields CDR1 TSWWSYY and CDR2 QGS. The CDR3 has 21 amino acids. CDR3 sequence: CALREATFRGVWRGQSDKLIF. The CDR3 nucleotides read TGTGCTCTTAGGGAAGCTACGTTTAGAGGGGTTTGGAGGGGCCAAAGCGATAAACTCATCTTT.

This clone was observed a few times. For this DNA, TCRdb reports the protein of a much larger clone, which diverges at residue 8, most likely from a read error; the protein presented here is translated directly from the DNA. This sequence joins TRDV1 and TRDJ1; 8 bases fit TRDD3. J gave up 0 bases and V 2 bases, and 26 bases lay outside the gene matches. The CDR3 spans 23 residues. Germline V CDR1 and CDR2: TSWWSYY, QGS. CDR3 sequence reads: CALGEKSAFGPLLGAKYTDKLIF. CDR3 DNA sequence: TGTGCTCTTGGGGAAAAATCCGCGTTCGGTCCCCTACTGGGGGCCAAATACACCGATAAACTCATCTTT.